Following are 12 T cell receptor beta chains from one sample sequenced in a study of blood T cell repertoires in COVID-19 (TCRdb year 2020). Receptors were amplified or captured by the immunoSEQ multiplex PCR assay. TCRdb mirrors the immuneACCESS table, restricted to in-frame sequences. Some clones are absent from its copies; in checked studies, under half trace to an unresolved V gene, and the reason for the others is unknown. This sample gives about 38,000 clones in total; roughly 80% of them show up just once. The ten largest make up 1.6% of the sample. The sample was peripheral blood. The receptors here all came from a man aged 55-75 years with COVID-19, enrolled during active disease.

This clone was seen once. Here the CDR3 DNA reads TGTGCCAGCAGTTTCCGCCGCGGCCTTACTGAAGCTTTCTTT. Its protein product is CASSFRRGLTEAFF. This chain joins TRBV3-1 (or the pseudogene TRBV3-2) and TRBJ1-1; D call uncertain. CDR1 LGHDT and CDR2 YNNKEL come from the germline V gene (reference sequence). This CDR3 has 14 amino acids. V lost 6 bases and J 5 bases, leaving 16 bases between the germline ends.

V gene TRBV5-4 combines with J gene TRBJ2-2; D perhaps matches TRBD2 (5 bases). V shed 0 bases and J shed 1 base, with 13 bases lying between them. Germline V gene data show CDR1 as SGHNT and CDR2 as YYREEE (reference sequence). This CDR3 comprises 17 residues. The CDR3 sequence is CASSLAGIPVNTGELFF. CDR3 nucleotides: TGTGCCAGCAGCTTGGCGGGGATCCCCGTGAACACCGGGGAGCTGTTTTTT.

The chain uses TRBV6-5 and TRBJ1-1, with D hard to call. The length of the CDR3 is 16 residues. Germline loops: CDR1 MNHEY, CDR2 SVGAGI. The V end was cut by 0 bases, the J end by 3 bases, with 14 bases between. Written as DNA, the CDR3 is TGTGCCAGCAGTTACTCGATGGGGTCGGAGGACACTGAAGCTTTCTTT. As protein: CASSYSMGSEDTEAFF.

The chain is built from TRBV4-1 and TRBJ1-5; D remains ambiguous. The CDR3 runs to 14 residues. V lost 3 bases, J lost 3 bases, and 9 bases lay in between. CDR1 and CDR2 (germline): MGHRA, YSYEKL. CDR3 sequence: CASSHPGANQPQHF. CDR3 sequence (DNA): TGCGCCAGCAGCCACCCCGGTGCCAATCAGCCCCAGCATTTT.

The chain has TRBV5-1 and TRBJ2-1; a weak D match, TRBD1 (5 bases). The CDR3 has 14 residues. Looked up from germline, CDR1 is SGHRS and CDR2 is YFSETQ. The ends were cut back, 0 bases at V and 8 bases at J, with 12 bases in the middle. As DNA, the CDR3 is TGCGCCAGCAGCTTGGAGGGGCAGAACCATGAGCAGTTCTTC. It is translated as CASSLEGQNHEQFF.

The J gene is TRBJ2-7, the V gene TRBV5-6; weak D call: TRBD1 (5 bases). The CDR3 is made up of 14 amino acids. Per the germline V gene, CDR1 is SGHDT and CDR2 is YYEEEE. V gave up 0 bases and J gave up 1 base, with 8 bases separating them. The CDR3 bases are TGTGCCAGCAGCTTGGGACAGACATCCTACGAGCAGTACTTC. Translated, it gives CASSLGQTSYEQYF.

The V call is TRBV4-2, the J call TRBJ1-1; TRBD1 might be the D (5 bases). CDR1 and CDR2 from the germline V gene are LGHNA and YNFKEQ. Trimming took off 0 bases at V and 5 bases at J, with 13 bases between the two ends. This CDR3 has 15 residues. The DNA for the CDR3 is TGTGCCAGCAGCCAAGAGGGGGGAGGACGGACTGAAGCTTTCTTT. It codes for CASSQEGGGRTEAFF.

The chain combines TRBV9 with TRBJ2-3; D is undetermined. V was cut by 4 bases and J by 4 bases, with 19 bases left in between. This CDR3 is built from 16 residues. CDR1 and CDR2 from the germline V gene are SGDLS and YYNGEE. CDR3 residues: CASSPDLVMQSDTQYF. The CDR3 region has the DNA TGTGCCAGCAGCCCTGACCTAGTCATGCAGTCAGATACGCAGTATTTT.

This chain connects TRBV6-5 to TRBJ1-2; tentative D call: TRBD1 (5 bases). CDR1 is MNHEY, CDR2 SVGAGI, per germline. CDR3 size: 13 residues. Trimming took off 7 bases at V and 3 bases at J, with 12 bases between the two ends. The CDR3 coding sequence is TGTGCCAGCACCCAGACAGATTACTATGGCTACACCTTC. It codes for CASTQTDYYGYTF.

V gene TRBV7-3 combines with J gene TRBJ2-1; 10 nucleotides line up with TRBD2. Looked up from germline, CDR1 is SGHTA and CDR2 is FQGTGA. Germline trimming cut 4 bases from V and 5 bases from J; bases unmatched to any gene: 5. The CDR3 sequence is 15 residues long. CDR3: CASSSSSGSNNEQFF. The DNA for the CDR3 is TGTGCCAGCAGCTCATCTAGCGGGAGTAACAATGAGCAGTTCTTC.

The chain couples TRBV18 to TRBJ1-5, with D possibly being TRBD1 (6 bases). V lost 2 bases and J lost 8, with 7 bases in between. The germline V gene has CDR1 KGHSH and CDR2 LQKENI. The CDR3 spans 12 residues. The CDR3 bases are TGTGCCAGCTCACCAACAGGGAAGCCCCAGCATTTT. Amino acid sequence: CASSPTGKPQHF.

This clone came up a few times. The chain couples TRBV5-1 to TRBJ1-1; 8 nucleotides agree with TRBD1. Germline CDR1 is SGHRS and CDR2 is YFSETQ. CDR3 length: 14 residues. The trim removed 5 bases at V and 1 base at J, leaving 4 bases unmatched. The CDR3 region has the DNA TGCGCCAGCAGATCCACAGGGGGGAACACTGAAGCTTTCTTT. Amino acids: CASRSTGGNTEAFF.